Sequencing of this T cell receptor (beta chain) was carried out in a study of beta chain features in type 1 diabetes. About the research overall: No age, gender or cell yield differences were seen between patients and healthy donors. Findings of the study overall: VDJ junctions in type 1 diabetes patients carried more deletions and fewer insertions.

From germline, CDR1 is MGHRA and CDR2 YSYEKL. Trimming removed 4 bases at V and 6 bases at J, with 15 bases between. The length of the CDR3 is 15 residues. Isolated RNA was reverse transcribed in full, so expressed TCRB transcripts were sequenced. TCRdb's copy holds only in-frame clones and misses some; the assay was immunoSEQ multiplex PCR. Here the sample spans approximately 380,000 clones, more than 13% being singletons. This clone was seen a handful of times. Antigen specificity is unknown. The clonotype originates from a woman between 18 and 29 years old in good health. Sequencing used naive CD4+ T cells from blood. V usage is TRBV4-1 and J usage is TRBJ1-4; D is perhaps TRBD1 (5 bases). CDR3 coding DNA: TGCGCCAGCAGCCGACTGACAACCAGGGATGAAAAACTGTTTTTT. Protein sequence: CASSRLTTRDEKLFF.